These 4 T cell receptor beta chains were all obtained from the same sample, sequenced in a study of OX40 agonist ivuxolimab in advanced cancers. Profiling relied on immunoSEQ multiplex PCR, and the TCRdb table lists in-frame clones only, not all of them. This sample has some 100,000 clones, with 90% found just once. The sequencing here drew on CD4+ or CD8+ T cells sorted from blood, taken in a trial of the OX40 agonist ivuxolimab. The receptors stem from an adult with an advanced solid tumor such as melanoma, head and neck, liver or kidney cancer.

V gene TRBV28 combines with J gene TRBJ2-5; D remains ambiguous. The CDR3 length is 15 residues. Trimming took 3 bases from V and 5 from J, leaving 16 bases between them. The germline V gene has CDR1 MDHEN and CDR2 SYDVKM. CDR3 in amino acids: CASSLEGKLLETQYF. The CDR3 coding sequence is TGTGCCAGCAGTTTGGAAGGGAAGTTGTTGGAGACCCAGTACTTC. Looking up the rest from reference TRBV28 and TRBJ2-5 gives the full variable domain: DVKVTQSSRYLVKRTGEKVFLECVQDMDHENMFWYRQDPGLGLRLIYFSYDVKMKEKGDIPEGYSVSREKKERFSLILESASTNQTSMYLCASSLEGKLLETQYFGPGTRLLVL.

The CDR3 sequence is CASSLEGGGRKTDTQYF. CDR3 sequence (DNA): TGTGCCAGCAGCTTGGAGGGCGGCGGGAGAAAAACAGATACGCAGTATTTT. The chain combines TRBV5-6 with TRBJ2-3; 7 bases map to TRBD2. The V segment lost 0 bases and the J segment 3 bases; nucleotides outside the gene matches: 10. Germline-derived CDR1 and CDR2 are SGHDT and YYEEEE. The CDR3 runs to 17 residues.

The V gene is TRBV6-6, the J gene TRBJ2-7, with 9 bases fitting TRBD1. CDR1 MNHNY and CDR2 SVGAGI come from the germline V gene (reference sequence). With V trimmed by 6 bases and J by 1 base, 7 bases remained unmatched. The CDR3 consists of 15 residues. CDR3 sequence (DNA): TGTGCCAGCAGAGCACAGGGGGCGGTTTCCTACGAGCAGTACTTC. Amino acid sequence: CASRAQGAVSYEQYF.

The rearrangement links TRBV7-2 to TRBJ2-7, with 8 positions matching TRBD1. Germline V gene lookup returns CDR1 SGHTA and CDR2 FQGNSA. CDR3 length equals 14 residues. Trimming took 6 bases from V and 3 from J; bases not matched to a gene: 7. The CDR3 DNA follows: TGTGCCAGCAGGAGACAGGGGAGAGGCTACGAGCAGTACTTC. Amino acids: CASRRQGRGYEQYF. Full variable domain (outside the CDR3, taken from reference TRBV7-2 and TRBJ2-7): GAGVSQSPSNKVTEKGKDVELRCDPISGHTALYWYRQSLGQGLEFLIYFQGNSAPDKSGLPSDRFSAERTGGSVSTLTIQRTQQEDSAVYLCASRRQGRGYEQYFGPGTRLTVT.